Described below is a single TCR beta chain sequence and its context. Data came from immunoSEQ multiplex PCR; TCRdb stores just in-frame clones and leaves some out. The table lists roughly 6,000 clones, 70% to 80% of them singletons. Trimming pared 2 bases from V and 7 bases from J, leaving 9 bases between. Germline CDR1 is MNHNS and CDR2 is SASEGT. The CDR3 runs to 13 residues. The record originates from a study of T cell repertoires in ileal Crohn's disease. The sample was ileal tissue. The origin of this receptor is an adult with Crohn's disease. The chain has TRBV6-1 and TRBJ2-1, with D perhaps matching TRBD1 (5 bases). CDR3 coding DNA: TGTGCCAGCAGTGAAACCCCAGGGAATGAGCAGTTCTTC. Residues: CASSETPGNEQFF.